The clone carrying this TCR beta chain appeared a single time. Time point specified: new active TB diagnosis, blood taken before or within 7 days of starting treatment. Here immunoSEQ multiplex PCR was the method, and the copy in TCRdb shows in-frame clones only, minus some. The data contain about 35,000 clones, 87% of them singletons. V lost 5 bases to trimming and J lost 6 bases; unmatched junction nucleotides: 6. The CDR3 length is 14 residues. Germline loops: CDR1 MNHNS, CDR2 SASEGT. The sample originates from a study of T cells in tuberculosis. V is TRBV6-1 and J is TRBJ2-2, with 7 bases fitting TRBD2. The TCR was taken from an adult with tuberculosis. The sample was PBMCs, taken at tuberculosis diagnosis. The CDR3 spells CASSLPRGAGELFF. The DNA for the CDR3 is TGTGCCAGCAGTTTGCCTCGGGGGGCCGGGGAGCTGTTTTTT.